This T cell receptor (beta chain) originates from a study of T cell repertoires in cytomegalovirus infection (dated by TCRdb to about 2019). The study in broad terms: Donor HLA type was relevant to the analysis, because carriage of CMV infection together with the matching HLA type was indicated by public TCR beta signatures.

About this clonotype: No cognate antigen has been identified for it. No per-base quality is available; no much larger clone lies one base away.

Overall study outcomes, separate from this receptor: In both this cohort and an independent cohort of several hundred donors, the cumulative frequency of public TCR beta family members distinguished carriers of CMV infection plus the relevant HLA type. The ex vivo response was dominated by HLA-C-restricted CMV-specific TCR beta clonotypes, which also provided the single most frequent clonotype in two of eight donors.

TCRdb shows the sequencer as Illumina HiSeq 1500. TCRdb applied fastp at Q25 and MiXCR to the public reads, then kept only in-frame beta chains. Records with the same CDR3 protein are collapsed into one entry carrying the most frequent genes and DNA. Recorded for this sample are hundreds of thousands of distinct CDR3 sequences; approximately 9.5% of them occurred a single time. The top ten hold around 4.1% of the sample. The CDR3 goes from the cysteine to the phenylalanine over 14 residues. This entry keeps only the CDR3 DNA: 42 bases, framed from base 1. V and J are truncated by 0 bases and 6 bases respectively, leaving an intervening sequence of 10 bases. In the germline V gene, CDR1 corresponds to SGHAT and CDR2 to FQNNGV.

The V gene is TRBV11-2 and the J gene is TRBJ2-3; TRBD1 is a possible D gene, resting on 6 matching bases. The sample was PBMCs. The clonotype originates from a human donor in good health (CMV status not recorded). Some clones in this sample may be carry-over from other donors' samples. The sequenced DNA is TGTGCCAGCAGCTTAGAGGGGGCGCGGGATACGCAGTATTTT. It specifies CASSLEGARDTQYF.